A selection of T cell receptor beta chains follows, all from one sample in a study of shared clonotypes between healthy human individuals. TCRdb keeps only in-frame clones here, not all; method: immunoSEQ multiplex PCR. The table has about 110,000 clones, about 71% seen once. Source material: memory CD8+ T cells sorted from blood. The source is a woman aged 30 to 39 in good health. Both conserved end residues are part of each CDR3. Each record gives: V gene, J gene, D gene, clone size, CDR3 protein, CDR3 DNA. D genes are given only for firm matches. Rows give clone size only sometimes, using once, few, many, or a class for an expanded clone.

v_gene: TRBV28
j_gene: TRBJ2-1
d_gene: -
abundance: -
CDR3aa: CASSAPSSYNEQFF
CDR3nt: TGTGCCAGCAGCGCCCCGAGCTCCTACAATGAGCAGTTCTTC

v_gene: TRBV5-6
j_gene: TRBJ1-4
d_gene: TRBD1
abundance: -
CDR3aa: CASSFQGALEKLFF
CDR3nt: TGTGCCAGCAGCTTTCAGGGGGCGTTAGAAAAACTGTTTTTT

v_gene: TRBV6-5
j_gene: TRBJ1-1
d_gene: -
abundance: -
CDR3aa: CASSYPGWLNTEAFF
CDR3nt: TGTGCCAGCAGTTACCCAGGGTGGTTGAACACTGAAGCTTTCTTT

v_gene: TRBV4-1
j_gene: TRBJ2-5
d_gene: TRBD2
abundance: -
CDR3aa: CASSQQLALETQYF
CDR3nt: TGCGCCAGCAGCCAACAACTAGCGTTGGAGACCCAGTACTTC

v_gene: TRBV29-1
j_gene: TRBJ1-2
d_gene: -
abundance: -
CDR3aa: CSVDPFPDVINYGYTF
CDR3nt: TGCAGCGTTGATCCCTTTCCGGATGTAATTAACTATGGCTACACCTTC

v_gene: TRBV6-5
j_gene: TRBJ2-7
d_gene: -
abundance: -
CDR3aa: CASSRGHEQYF
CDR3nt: TGTGCCAGCAGTCGTGGACATGAGCAGTACTTC

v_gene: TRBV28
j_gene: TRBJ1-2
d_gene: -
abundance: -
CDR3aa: CASSNPGVYGYTF
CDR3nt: TGTGCCAGCTCCAACCCAGGGGTCTATGGCTACACCTTC

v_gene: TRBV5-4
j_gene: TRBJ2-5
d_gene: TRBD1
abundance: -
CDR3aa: CASSTQGAGETQYF
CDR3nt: TGTGCCAGCAGCACACAGGGGGCTGGGGAGACCCAGTACTTC

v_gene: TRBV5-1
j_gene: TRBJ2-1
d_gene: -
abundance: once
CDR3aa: CASSLALSSGGGRDEQFF
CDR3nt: TGCGCCAGCAGCTTGGCCCTTTCCTCGGGGGGCGGAAGGGATGAGCAGTTCTTC

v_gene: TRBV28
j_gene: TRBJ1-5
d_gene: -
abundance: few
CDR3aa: CASSKGVGNQPQHF
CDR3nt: TGTGCCAGCAGTAAGGGAGTTGGGAATCAGCCCCAGCATTTT

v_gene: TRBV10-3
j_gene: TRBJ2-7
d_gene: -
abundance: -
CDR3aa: CAINPSGLTYEQYF
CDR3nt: TGTGCCATCAACCCCAGCGGCCTCACCTACGAGCAGTACTTC

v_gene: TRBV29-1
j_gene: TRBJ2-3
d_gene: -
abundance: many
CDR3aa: CSAHRENTDTQYF
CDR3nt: TGCAGCGCTCACAGAGAGAACACAGATACGCAGTATTTT

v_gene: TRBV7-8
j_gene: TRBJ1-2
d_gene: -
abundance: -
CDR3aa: CASSSGLPDYGYTF
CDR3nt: TGTGCCAGCAGCTCGGGACTGCCTGACTATGGCTACACCTTC

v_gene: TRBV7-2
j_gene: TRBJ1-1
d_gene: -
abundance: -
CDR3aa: CASSPVGVMNTEAFF
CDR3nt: TGTGCCAGCAGCCCGGTCGGAGTCATGAACACTGAAGCTTTCTTT

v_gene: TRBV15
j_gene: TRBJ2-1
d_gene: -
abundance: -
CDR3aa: CATSTGGTDYNEQFF
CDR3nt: TGTGCCACCAGCACTGGGGGAACAGATTACAATGAGCAGTTCTTC

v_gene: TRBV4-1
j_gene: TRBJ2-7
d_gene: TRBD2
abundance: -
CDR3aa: CASSPSGSAYEQYF
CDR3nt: TGCGCCAGCAGCCCCAGCGGGAGCGCCTACGAGCAGTACTTC

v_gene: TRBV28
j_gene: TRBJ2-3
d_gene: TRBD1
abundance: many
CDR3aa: CASSLDRGSDTQYF
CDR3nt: TGTGCCAGCAGCCTCGACAGGGGGTCAGATACGCAGTATTTT

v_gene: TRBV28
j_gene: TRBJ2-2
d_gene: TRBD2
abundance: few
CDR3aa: CASSLSLGLADYTGELFF
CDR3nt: TGTGCCAGCAGTTTATCCCTCGGACTAGCGGATTACACCGGGGAGCTGTTTTTT

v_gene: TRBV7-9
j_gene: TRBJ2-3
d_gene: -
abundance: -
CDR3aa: CASSWGGDTQYF
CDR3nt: TGTGCCAGCAGCTGGGGAGGCGATACGCAGTATTTT

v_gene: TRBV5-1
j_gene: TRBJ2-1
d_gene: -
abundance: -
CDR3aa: CASWVESSYNEQFF
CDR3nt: TGCGCCAGCTGGGTCGAGAGCTCCTACAATGAGCAGTTCTTC

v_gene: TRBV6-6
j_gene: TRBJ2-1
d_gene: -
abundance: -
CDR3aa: CATSPGDGGQFF
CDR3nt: TGTGCCACCTCGCCAGGGGATGGAGGGCAGTTCTTC

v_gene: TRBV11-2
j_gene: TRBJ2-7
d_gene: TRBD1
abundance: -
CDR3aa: CASSLTLTGGFYEQYF
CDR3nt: TGTGCCAGCAGCTTAACGTTGACAGGGGGATTCTACGAGCAGTACTTC

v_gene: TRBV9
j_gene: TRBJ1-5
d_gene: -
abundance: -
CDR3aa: CASSPSGAGSEPQHF
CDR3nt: TGTGCCAGCAGCCCCTCCGGGGCGGGAAGTGAGCCCCAGCATTTT

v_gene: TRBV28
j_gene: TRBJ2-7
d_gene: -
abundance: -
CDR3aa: CASSTSRGSYEQYF
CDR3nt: TGTGCCAGCAGTACCTCTCGGGGCTCCTACGAGCAGTACTTC

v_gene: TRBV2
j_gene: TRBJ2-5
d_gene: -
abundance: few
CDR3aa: CASSVRETQYF
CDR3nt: TGTGCCAGCAGTGTTAGAGAGACCCAGTACTTC

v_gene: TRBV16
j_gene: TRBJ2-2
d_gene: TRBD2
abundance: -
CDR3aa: CASSQSSLAAQLGELFF
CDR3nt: TGTGCCAGCAGCCAATCGAGTCTAGCGGCCCAGTTGGGGGAGCTGTTTTTT

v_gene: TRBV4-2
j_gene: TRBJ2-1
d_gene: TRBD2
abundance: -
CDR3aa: CASSPVGSGSSYNEQFF
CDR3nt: TGTGCCAGCAGCCCCGTAGGTAGCGGGAGCTCCTACAATGAGCAGTTCTTC

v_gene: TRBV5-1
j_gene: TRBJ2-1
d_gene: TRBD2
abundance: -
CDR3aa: CASKLAGAQNEQFF
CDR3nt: TGCGCCAGCAAGCTAGCGGGAGCTCAAAATGAGCAGTTCTTC

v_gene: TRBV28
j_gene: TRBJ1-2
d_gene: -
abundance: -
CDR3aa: CASSPTSAGIYGYTF
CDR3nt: TGTGCCAGCAGTCCGACATCCGCGGGGATCTATGGCTACACCTTC

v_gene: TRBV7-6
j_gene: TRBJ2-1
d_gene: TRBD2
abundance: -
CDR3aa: CASSLTNGLAGVSNEQFF
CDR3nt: TGTGCCAGCAGCCTTACCAACGGACTAGCGGGAGTGAGTAATGAGCAGTTCTTC

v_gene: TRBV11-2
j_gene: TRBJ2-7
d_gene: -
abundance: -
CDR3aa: CASSSTHRQLGDEQYF
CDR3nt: TGTGCCAGCAGCTCGACACACCGACAGTTAGGCGACGAGCAGTACTTC

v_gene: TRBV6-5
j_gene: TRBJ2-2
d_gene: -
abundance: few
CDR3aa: CASSYFEEVSGELFF
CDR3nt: TGTGCCAGCAGTTACTTCGAGGAAGTGAGCGGGGAGCTGTTTTTT

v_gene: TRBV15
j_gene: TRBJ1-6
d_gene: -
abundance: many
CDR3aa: CATSTSRGESSPLHF
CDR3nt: TGTGCCACCAGCACCTCGAGGGGGGAGTCTTCACCCCTCCACTTT

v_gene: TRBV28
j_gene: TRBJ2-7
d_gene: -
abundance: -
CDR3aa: CASSPLRRNMSYEQYF
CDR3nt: TGTGCCAGCAGTCCCCTCCGGCGAAACATGTCCTACGAGCAGTACTTC

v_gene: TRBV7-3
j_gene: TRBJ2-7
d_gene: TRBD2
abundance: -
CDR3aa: CASSGLAGGPYEQYF
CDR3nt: TGTGCCAGCAGCGGGCTAGCGGGAGGGCCCTACGAGCAGTACTTC

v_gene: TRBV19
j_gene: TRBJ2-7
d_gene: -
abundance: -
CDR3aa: CASSIVIGSPPLIYEQYF
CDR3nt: TGTGCCAGTAGTATAGTTATTGGGAGCCCCCCTTTAATCTACGAGCAGTACTTC

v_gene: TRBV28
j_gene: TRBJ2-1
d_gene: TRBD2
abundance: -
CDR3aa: CASSSPTSGSGAGYNEQFF
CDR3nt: TGTGCCAGCAGTTCCCCGACTAGCGGGAGTGGGGCGGGGTACAATGAGCAGTTCTTC

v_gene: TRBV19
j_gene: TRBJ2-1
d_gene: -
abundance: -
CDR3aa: CASTSRSLYTYNEQFF
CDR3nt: TGTGCCAGTACCTCGAGGTCGCTTTATACCTACAATGAGCAGTTCTTC

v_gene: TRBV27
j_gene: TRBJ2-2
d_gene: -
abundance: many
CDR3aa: CASTTGEAGELFF
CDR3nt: TGTGCCAGCACGACGGGAGAGGCCGGGGAGCTGTTTTTT

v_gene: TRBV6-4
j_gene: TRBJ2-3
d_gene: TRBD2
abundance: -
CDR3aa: CASSDWREGPDTQYF
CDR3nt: TGTGCCAGCAGTGACTGGCGGGAGGGCCCTGATACGCAGTATTTT

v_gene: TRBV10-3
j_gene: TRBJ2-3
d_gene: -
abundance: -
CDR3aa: CAISESGLVGNTDTQYF
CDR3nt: TGTGCCATCAGTGAGTCGGGGCTAGTGGGAAACACAGATACGCAGTATTTT

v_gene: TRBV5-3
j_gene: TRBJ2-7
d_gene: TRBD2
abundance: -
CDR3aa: CARSLRREAAYEQYF
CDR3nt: TGTGCCAGAAGCTTGCGCCGGGAGGCCGCCTACGAGCAGTACTTC

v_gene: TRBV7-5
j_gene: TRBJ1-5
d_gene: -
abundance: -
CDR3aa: CVRSGDGTGSQNSNQPQHF
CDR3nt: TGTGTCAGAAGCGGAGATGGGACAGGGAGTCAAAATAGCAATCAGCCCCAGCATTTT

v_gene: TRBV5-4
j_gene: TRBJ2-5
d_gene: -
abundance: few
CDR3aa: CASSLENQETQYF
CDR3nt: TGTGCCAGCAGCTTGGAAAATCAAGAGACCCAGTACTTC